This T cell receptor beta chain is drawn from a study of T cell responses to AZD1222 COVID-19 vaccine (dated by TCRdb to about 2021). For the study in its entirety: Because spike-specific TCR depth and breadth did not differ between the two schedules, AZD1222 recipients who got a second dose at roughly 4 weeks were pooled with those who got a second dose at roughly 12 weeks. TCR sequencing covered over 230 trial participants: about 210 given two doses of AZD1222 and approximately 25 given two doses of MenACWY control vaccine. Trial participants were enrolled by age into subgroups of 18-55, 56-69 and 70-plus years, and around 150, 29 and 61 TCR-sequenced participants, respectively, were included in these subgroups. The paper's findings and limits, for the study overall: CD4 TCRs associated with the vaccine covered the entire spike protein, and the dominant responses were in regions 160-218 and 743-854. Because no samples from the day 14 peak response were available, repertoires could be characterized only after the peak T cell response. Reportedly, close to half of the unique spike-specific TCRs recognized epitopes lying outside the regions that are mutated in the B.1.351 and B.1.1.7 variants. Participants were mostly white British, with more females than males. The authors suggested clonal diversity may have been underestimated. After two AZD1222 doses, both the breadth and the depth of spike-specific TCRs were significantly higher than at day 0 and than in MenACWY recipients. The 56-69-year group was small, and its depth increase did not reach significance, likely because of low power. Conclusions about previously exposed vaccinees are limited because only five to seven AZD1222 recipients were SARS-CoV-2 seropositive at baseline.

The CDR3 measures 13 amino acids from cysteine to phenylalanine. Only the CDR3 DNA is retained, 39 bases long and in frame from the first base. CDR1 and CDR2 are read off the germline V gene as MNHEY and SVGAGI. Trimming takes 2 bases from V and 2 bases from J, and the germline ends sit 6 bases apart. The CDR3 regions of human TCRbeta chains were analyzed by immunosequencing. As for the authors' bioinformatics: Repertoire TCRs were matched against a reference library of SARS-CoV-2-specific TCRs generated with the MIRA antigen-specificity platform. Breadth meant the fraction of unique TCRs that were SARS-CoV-2-associated, whereas depth meant the fraction of total T cells that were SARS-CoV-2-associated. Using the MIRA data, each spike-specific TCR was mapped to the spike region that the TCR reacts to and placed in a CD4 or CD8 class. Log10-transformed breadth and depth values were compared by one-way ANOVA with Sidak's multiple comparisons tests. TCRdb obtained this table from immuneACCESS and retained in-frame rearrangements with V and J assigned. These tables miss some clones; where compared with another copy, unresolved V genes account for less than half of the shortfall, and the remainder is unexplained. V and J calls and clone size come straight from that table; D and trimming were deduced from the DNA. This sample holds 150,000 to 200,000 clones; about nine tenths were observed only once. Of the sample, approximately 1.6% is held by the ten largest clones.

This clone was observed a handful of times. Its antigen target is currently unknown. Base qualities are missing; no much larger clone stands one base away. The label giving this sample's time point can be read as: baseline before first vaccination. Samples from vaccinated people were obtained from the UK trials COV001 and COV002, which included a single-blind randomized controlled phase 2/3 trial of AZD1222 (ChAdOx1 nCoV-19) in healthy adults. For TCRbeta chain sequencing, PBMC samples were collected from trial participants at day 0 and at day 28 after the second dose. This TCR came from an adult in good health. The specimen was peripheral blood, collected on day 0 of AZD1222 vaccination. The sequence links TRBV6-5 to TRBJ1-2, with the D gene uncertain. The nucleotide sequence is given as TGTGCCAGCAGTTACAGGTCAAACTATGGCTACACCTTC. It encodes CASSYRSNYGYTF.